Below are 18 T cell receptor beta chains sequenced from a single sample in a study of blood T cell repertoires in COVID-19. Profiling relied on immunoSEQ multiplex PCR, and the TCRdb table lists in-frame clones only, not all of them. This sample yields approximately 68,000 clones, of which 70% to 90% are seen a single time; 2.5% to 3.5% belongs to the top ten. The sequenced sample consisted of peripheral blood. These receptors were obtained from a man in his 70s with active or convalescent COVID-19.

This clone was counted once. The CDR3: CASSAGLARQETQYF. CDR3 nucleotide sequence: TGTGCCAGCAGCGCCGGACTAGCGAGACAAGAGACCCAGTACTTC. This rearrangement joins TRBV5-6 to TRBJ2-5; TRBD2 agrees at 9 bases. The V gene end was trimmed by 4 bases and the J gene end by 2 bases; junction bases not matched to a gene: 6. Germline-derived CDR1 and CDR2 are SGHDT and YYEEEE. CDR3 size: 15 residues.

This chain links TRBV12-3 or TRBV12-4 with TRBJ1-2; D unclear. V lost 6 bases and J lost 5, with 13 bases in between. The CDR3 length is 13 residues. The CDR3 DNA reads as TGTGCCAGCAGCCTCCGGGGATCTTATGGCTACACCTTC. Its translation is CASSLRGSYGYTF.

The chain combines TRBV6-5 with TRBJ1-6, with a weak D call TRBD1 (5 bases). CDR1 is MNHEY, CDR2 SVGAGI, per germline. The germline V and J ends were trimmed by 6 bases and 8 bases, with 11 bases remaining between them. CDR3 size: 13 residues. The CDR3 region is CASRVWGDSPLHF. The CDR3 coding sequence is TGTGCCAGCAGGGTCTGGGGGGATTCACCCCTCCACTTT.

This sequence joins TRBV5-6 and TRBJ2-7; 9 bases line up with TRBD2. The CDR3 contains 15 residues. J gave up 2 bases and V 4 bases, and 7 bases lay outside the gene matches. The germline CDR1 and CDR2 sequences are SGHDT and YYEEEE. This CDR3 is CASSEGVAGAYEQYF. CDR3 in DNA: TGTGCCAGCAGCGAAGGGGTAGCGGGGGCCTACGAGCAGTACTTC.

This chain uses TRBV6-2 or TRBV6-3 with TRBJ1-1; 7 bases map to TRBD1. Unmatched junction bases numbered 15, after V lost 2 bases and J lost 0 bases. CDR3 length: 19 residues. The germline gives CDR1 MNHEY, CDR2 SVGEGT. The DNA of the CDR3 is TGTGCCAGCAGTTACCCCGTGGCAGGGGGGTTACACATGAACACTGAAGCTTTCTTT. Residues: CASSYPVAGGLHMNTEAFF.

This chain connects TRBV7-2 to TRBJ2-3; the D gene is possibly TRBD1 (5 bases). V was cut by 9 bases and J by 6 bases, with 13 bases left in between. CDR3 length: 12 amino acids. Germline loops: CDR1 SGHTA, CDR2 FQGNSA. CDR3 coding DNA: TGTGCCAGAAACCCTGCAGGGGATACGCAGTATTTT. Protein: CARNPAGDTQYF.

The chain is built from TRBV11-2 and TRBJ1-5, with D hard to call. Germline values: CDR1 SGHAT, CDR2 FQNNGV. Trimming left V 1 base short and J 4 bases short, with 11 bases between. This CDR3 region has 15 residues. The CDR3 nucleotides are TGTGCCAGCAGCTTAGGCAGCGGCCGAAATCAGCCCCAGCATTTT. It is translated as CASSLGSGRNQPQHF. Variable domain in full (rest from reference TRBV11-2 and TRBJ1-5): EAGVAQSPRYKIIEKRQSVAFWCNPISGHATLYWYQQILGQGPKLLIQFQNNGVVDDSQLPKDRFSAERLKGVDSTLKIQPAKLEDSAVYLCASSLGSGRNQPQHFGDGTRLSIL.

Here the CDR3 DNA reads TGTGCCAGCAGCTTAGGCGGGCCGAGCACAGATACGCAGTATTTT. Residues: CASSLGGPSTDTQYF. The rearrangement uses TRBV11-3 and TRBJ2-3; maybe TRBD2 (5 bases). With 1 base removed from V and 0 bases from J, the gap between germline ends came to 8 bases. CDR1 is SGHNT and CDR2 is YENEEA in the germline V gene. CDR3 length: 15 amino acids.

This clone showed up just a few times. J is TRBJ1-1 and V is TRBV27, with unresolved D. V shed 3 bases and J shed 4 bases, with 12 bases lying between them. This CDR3 is built from 14 residues. Germline V gene data show CDR1 as MNHEY and CDR2 as SMNVEV (reference sequence). CDR3 region: CASSFGRRGTEAFF. CDR3 nucleotides: TGTGCCAGCAGTTTTGGGAGGCGGGGCACTGAAGCTTTCTTT.

V usage is TRBV12-5 and J usage is TRBJ2-5; TRBD1 matches 8 bases. V trimming: 5 bases; J trimming: 7 bases; junction bases outside the gene matches: 6. Germline V CDR1 and CDR2: LGHNT, FRNRAP. This CDR3 has 13 residues. The CDR3 spells CASGMDRAGTQYF. The CDR3 DNA follows: TGTGCTAGTGGTATGGACAGGGCAGGGACCCAGTACTTC.

The chain combines TRBV10-3 with TRBJ1-1; tentative D call: TRBD1 (5 bases). CDR3 length: 13 residues. Germline CDR1 is ENHRY and CDR2 is SYGVKD. Trimming shortened V by 8 bases and J by 4 bases, and 14 bases separated the two germline ends. The CDR3 DNA is TGTGCCATCGTTGGTGCGCAGGGCACTGAAGCTTTCTTT. Its protein product is CAIVGAQGTEAFF.

The chain combines TRBV3-1 (or the pseudogene TRBV3-2) with TRBJ1-4; 7 nucleotides match TRBD1. CDR1 and CDR2 (germline): LGHDT, YNNKEL (reference sequence). V dropped 8 bases and J dropped 8; count of bases not matched to a gene: 11. This CDR3 region has 14 residues. The CDR3 coding sequence is TGTGCCAGCCGCCGAGGGGGCCAAGGGGAAAAACTGTTTTTT. It codes for CASRRGGQGEKLFF.

The rearrangement links TRBV7-3 to TRBJ2-1, with 14 bases identical to TRBD2. The junction had 4 bases not matched to a gene; V was cut back by 6 bases and J by 12 bases. Germline CDR1 and CDR2: SGHTA and FQGTGA. The CDR3 has 13 residues. The CDR3 sequence is CASRGTSGSRQFF. The DNA for the CDR3 is TGTGCCAGCAGGGGGACTAGCGGGAGTCGGCAGTTCTTC.

V and J are TRBV5-1 and TRBJ2-1, with D unclear. The V and J ends lost 0 bases and 9 bases respectively, with 13 bases between them. This CDR3 has 14 residues. Germline lookup yields CDR1 SGHRS and CDR2 YFSETQ. CDR3 sequence: CASSLVTSSGEQFF. The CDR3 bases are TGCGCCAGCAGCTTGGTTACATCCTCAGGTGAGCAGTTCTTC.

The V and J genes are TRBV7-3 and TRBJ2-3; D remains ambiguous. The CDR3 contains 15 residues. Trimming left V 1 base short and J 0 bases short, with 8 bases between. Looked up from germline, CDR1 is SGHTA and CDR2 is FQGTGA. DNA of the CDR3: TGTGCCAGCAGCTTAAACCCAGTTAGCACAGATACGCAGTATTTT. Translation: CASSLNPVSTDTQYF.

The chain carries TRBV10-1 and TRBJ2-1; 11 positions agree with TRBD2. The length of the CDR3 is 17 residues. In germline, CDR1 is WNHNN, CDR2 SYGVQD (reference sequence). V shed 2 bases, J shed 4 bases, and the junction held 7 bases outside the gene matches. The CDR3: CASSEGTSGGVYNEQFF. The CDR3 DNA reads TGCGCCAGCAGTGAGGGGACTAGCGGAGGCGTTTACAATGAGCAGTTCTTC.

This chain uses TRBV4-1 with TRBJ2-1; TRBD2 matches at 10 bases. V was pared by 4 bases and J by 6 bases, with 15 bases of the junction left unmatched. The CDR3 spans 18 residues. Germline V gene sequence: CDR1 MGHRA, CDR2 YSYEKL. CDR3 sequence: CASSPRAFSSGGGNEQFF. CDR3 in DNA: TGCGCCAGCAGCCCCCGAGCCTTTTCTAGCGGGGGCGGCAATGAGCAGTTCTTC.

The genes are TRBV27 and TRBJ2-1; TRBD2 agrees at 14 bases. CDR3 size: 17 residues. CDR1 is MNHEY and CDR2 is SMNVEV in the germline V gene (reference sequence). Losses at the gene ends were 5 bases for V and 6 bases for J; bases not matched to a gene: 9. CDR3 sequence (DNA): TGTGCCAGCAGTCAAGACGGGACTAGCGGGAGTGCCAATGAGCAGTTCTTC. It codes for CASSQDGTSGSANEQFF.